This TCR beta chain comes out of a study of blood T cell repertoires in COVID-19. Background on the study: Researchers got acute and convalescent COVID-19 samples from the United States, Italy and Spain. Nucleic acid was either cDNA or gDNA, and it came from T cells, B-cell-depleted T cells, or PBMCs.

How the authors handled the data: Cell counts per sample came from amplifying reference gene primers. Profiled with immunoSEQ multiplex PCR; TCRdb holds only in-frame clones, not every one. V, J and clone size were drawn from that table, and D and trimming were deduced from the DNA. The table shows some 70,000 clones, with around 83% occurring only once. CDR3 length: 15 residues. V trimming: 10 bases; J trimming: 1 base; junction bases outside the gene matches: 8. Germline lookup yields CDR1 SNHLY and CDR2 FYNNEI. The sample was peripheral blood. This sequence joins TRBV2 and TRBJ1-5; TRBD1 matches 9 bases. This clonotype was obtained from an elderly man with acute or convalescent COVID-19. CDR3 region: CATQGTGNSNQPQHF. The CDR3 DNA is TGTGCCACCCAAGGGACAGGGAACAGCAATCAGCCCCAGCATTTT.